What follows are 5 T cell receptor beta chains derived from one specimen sequenced in a study of monozygotic twins with cystic fibrosis. Profiled with immunoSEQ multiplex PCR; TCRdb holds only in-frame clones, not every one. The sample lists around 14,000 clones, around 83% occurring once. The sample consisted of blood. The receptor source for this set is a boy between 5 and 17 years old with cystic fibrosis.

This chain uses TRBV5-1 with TRBJ1-2; the D gene is possibly TRBD1 (6 bases). Per the germline V gene, CDR1 is SGHRS and CDR2 is YFSETQ. The CDR3 covers 14 residues. Deletions cut 3 bases from V and 7 bases from J, with 16 bases between. The CDR3 DNA sequence: TGCGCCAGCAGCTCGAAACAGGACAGTTCTGGCTACACCTTC. Translating gives CASSSKQDSSGYTF.

The gene calls are TRBV9 and TRBJ2-3; D not certain. Germline V lookup: CDR1 SGDLS, CDR2 YYNGEE. This CDR3 is built from 15 residues. V was shortened by 0 bases and J by 1 base, with 9 bases between the two germline ends. CDR3 amino acids: CASSVAPGGTDTQYF. In nucleotides, the CDR3 is TGTGCCAGCAGCGTAGCTCCTGGGGGCACAGATACGCAGTATTTT. The variable domain in full, completed from reference TRBV9 and TRBJ2-3, reads DSGVTQTPKHLITATGQRVTLRCSPRSGDLSVYWYQQSLDQGLQFLIQYYNGEERAKGNILERFSAQQFPDLHSELNLSSLELGDSALYFCASSVAPGGTDTQYFGPGTRLTVL.

The chain couples TRBV19 to TRBJ1-5; perhaps TRBD1 as D (6 bases). Per germline, CDR1 LNHDA and CDR2 SQIVND (reference sequence). Trimming stripped 5 bases from V and 4 bases from J, with 12 bases between. The CDR3 totals 14 residues. This chain's CDR3 is CASSPDSQNQPQHF. CDR3 nucleotide sequence: TGTGCCAGTAGTCCGGACAGTCAAAATCAGCCCCAGCATTTT.

The chain uses TRBV7-6 and TRBJ1-1; no clear D. The ends were cut back, 5 bases at V and 2 bases at J, with 9 bases in the middle. Per germline, CDR1 SGHVS and CDR2 FNYEAQ. This CDR3 has 13 amino acids. The CDR3, as DNA: TGTGCCAGCAGCAAGACAAGAAACACTGAAGCTTTCTTT. The encoded protein is CASSKTRNTEAFF.

The J gene is TRBJ2-2, the V gene TRBV6-1; D is perhaps TRBD1 (6 bases). This CDR3 spans 15 amino acids. CDR1 is MNHNS and CDR2 is SASEGT in the germline V gene. V was shortened by 3 bases and J by 2 bases, with 10 bases between the two germline ends. This CDR3 is CASSDLRGNTGELFF. The CDR3 region has the DNA TGTGCCAGCAGTGACCTCAGGGGTAACACCGGGGAGCTGTTTTTT.